This T cell receptor beta chain originates from a study of Ad26.COV2.S vaccination and SARS-CoV-2 variants. Study at large: Once, or twice with 56 days between doses, Ad26.COV2.S was given intramuscularly.

Findings and limits, study-wide: Possibly, TCR breadth and depth analyses underestimated total T cell responses. Responses of spike-specific T cells (both CD8+ and CD4+) reportedly showed substantial breadth after vaccination. Vaccinated and placebo-treated recipients had similar non-spike TCR breadth.

Trimming cost V 0 bases and J 14 bases; bases outside gene matches: 4. CDR3 size: 13 residues. The germline gives CDR1 SGHRS, CDR2 YFSETQ. Of note for this clone: The antigen remains unidentified.

Repertoires were generated with immunoSEQ multiplex PCR, while TCRdb's copy carries only in-frame clones and drops some. This sample has fewer than 500,000 clones; about 91% occur once, and the top ten carry approximately 2.5%. Treatment: some 20 received Ad26.COV2.S at low or high dose, single or two shots; 5 received placebo; per-sample allocation not given. Material that was analyzed had been drawn on day 63 after the first vaccine or placebo injection. The input for sequencing was peripheral blood, taken in a trial of Ad26.COV2.S vaccine versus placebo. The chain carries TRBV5-1 and TRBJ2-1, with TRBD2 matching over 11 bases. This TCR was recovered from a person between 18 and 65 years old who received the Ad26.COV2.S COVID-19 vaccine or a placebo. DNA of the CDR3: TGCGCCAGCAGCTTGGGGACTAGCGGGCATAAGTTCTTC. As protein: CASSLGTSGHKFF.